The clone carrying this TCR beta chain showed up just once. Its matching antigen is unknown. These data are taken from a study of blood T cells in healthy people across ages. Study-level results: Donor CMV status, an unknown factor, possibly confounded changes in expanded clonotypes.

Then a second PCR, running about 6 to 11 cycles, was carried out with a sample-barcoded 5' primer and a J-beta primer mix. Researchers report that each sample yielded at least 3 million CDR3-containing paired-end reads. One entry per CDR3 protein, called by TCRdb with MiXCR from the 5' RACE reads. Of some 1.4 million distinct CDR3 sequences detected, roughly 40% appear once; the ten largest clones hold 7% to 9%. Germline trimming cut 2 bases from V and 5 bases from J; bases unmatched to any gene: 9. Germline V gene lookup returns CDR1 LGHDT and CDR2 YNNKEL (reference sequence). The CDR3 totals 18 residues.

The TCR was taken from a woman between 18 and 30 years old in good health. Sequenced: blood. The chain has TRBV3-1 and TRBJ2-3; TRBD2 matches at 14 bases. This CDR3 reads CASSQWEPGLAGEDTQYF. CDR3 DNA: TGTGCCAGCAGCCAATGGGAACCGGGACTAGCGGGAGAAGATACGCAGTATTTT.